The 27 T cell receptor beta chains given below trace back to one sample, sequenced in a study of blood T cell repertoires in COVID-19. Sequenced by immunoSEQ multiplex PCR; TCRdb stores in-frame clones only, minus some. Of a few hundred thousand clones listed, roughly 85% are singletons. The specimen sequenced was peripheral blood. Receptors were obtained from a woman in her 70s with acute or convalescent COVID-19.

This chain links TRBV18 with TRBJ1-3; 8 nucleotides line up with TRBD1. The CDR3 has 19 residues. Per germline, CDR1 KGHSH and CDR2 LQKENI. The trim removed 6 bases at V and 1 base at J, leaving 17 bases unmatched. CDR3 DNA sequence: TGTGCCAGCTCGCCTTGGACAGGGAGAATGGAGGGGTCTGGAAACACCATATATTTT. This sequence encodes CASSPWTGRMEGSGNTIYF.

The J gene is TRBJ1-5, the V gene TRBV6-5; a weak D match, TRBD1 (5 bases). V lost 8 bases and J lost 0, with 8 bases in between. CDR3 length: 13 residues. Germline V lookup: CDR1 MNHEY, CDR2 SVGAGI. The CDR3 nucleotides are TGTGCCAGCGGGGGGTATAGCAATCAGCCCCAGCATTTT. Translating gives CASGGYSNQPQHF.

In this sample, this clone turned up many times. The J gene is TRBJ2-7, the V gene TRBV3-1 (or the pseudogene TRBV3-2); possibly TRBD2 for D (5 bases). There are 13 residues in the CDR3. Germline V lookup: CDR1 LGHDT, CDR2 YNNKEL (reference sequence). Trimming pared 4 bases from V and 5 bases from J, leaving 12 bases between. CDR3 sequence: CASSLDGGHEQYF. CDR3 coding DNA: TGTGCCAGCAGCCTAGACGGCGGGCACGAGCAGTACTTC.

Here the CDR3 reads CASSHPTGSEAFF. The CDR3 DNA reads TGTGCCAGCAGCCACCCGACAGGGTCTGAAGCTTTCTTT. V usage is TRBV6-5 and J usage is TRBJ1-1; the match to TRBD1 covers 7 bases. Germline V gene data show CDR1 as MNHEY and CDR2 as SVGAGI. Germline trimming cut 6 bases from V and 6 bases from J; bases unmatched to any gene: 7. The CDR3 covers 13 residues.

The chain combines TRBV13 with TRBJ2-5, with 10 bases that match TRBD2. The ends lost 4 bases at V and 5 bases at J; junction bases unmatched: 10. CDR3 length equals 16 residues. CDR1 and CDR2 (germline): PRHDT, FYEKMQ (reference sequence). The CDR3 sequence is CASSSAERGGWETQYF. As DNA, the CDR3 is TGTGCCAGCAGCTCCGCCGAGCGGGGGGGCTGGGAGACCCAGTACTTC.

The rearrangement uses TRBV10-3 and TRBJ1-4, with D unresolved. Per the germline V gene, CDR1 is ENHRY and CDR2 is SYGVKD. The CDR3 has 12 residues. Trimming shortened V by 10 bases and J by 4 bases, and 10 bases separated the two germline ends. The CDR3 region has the DNA TGTGCCACTCTTGGACTTAATGAAAAACTGTTTTTT. This codes for CATLGLNEKLFF.

The chain couples TRBV10-3 to TRBJ2-3, with D possibly being TRBD2 (5 bases). CDR1 ENHRY and CDR2 SYGVKD come from the germline V gene. CDR3 length equals 12 residues. V lost 3 bases and J lost 5, with 6 bases in between. CDR3 residues: CAISETRDTQYF. In DNA form, the CDR3 reads TGTGCCATCAGTGAAACTAGAGATACGCAGTATTTT.

This clone was detected only once. V gene TRBV12-5 combines with J gene TRBJ2-1; no clear D gene. Between the trimmed V and J ends, which lost 5 bases and 5 bases, there was a span of 13 bases. Germline V gives CDR1 LGHNT, CDR2 FRNRAP. CDR3 length: 14 residues. The CDR3 nucleotides read TGTGCTAGTGGTCCCCCGACTTACAACAATGAGCAGTTCTTC. It encodes CASGPPTYNNEQFF.

Only a few counts were recorded for this clone. This chain connects TRBV10-3 to TRBJ1-1, with D perhaps TRBD1 (5 bases). CDR3 length: 16 amino acids. V lost 0 bases, J lost 0 bases, and 11 bases lay in between. Germline V lookup: CDR1 ENHRY, CDR2 SYGVKD. CDR3 loop: CAISESGGSMNTEAFF. In DNA, the CDR3 is TGTGCCATCAGTGAGTCCGGGGGATCAATGAACACTGAAGCTTTCTTT.

V usage is TRBV9 and J usage is TRBJ1-3; possible D gene TRBD1, 5 bases. Trimming shortened V by 4 bases and J by 2 bases, and 13 bases separated the two germline ends. Germline V gene data show CDR1 as SGDLS and CDR2 as YYNGEE. The CDR3 has 15 amino acids. The CDR3 sequence is CASSPRAGAGNTIYF. DNA for the CDR3: TGTGCCAGCAGCCCTAGGGCGGGGGCTGGAAACACCATATATTTT.

The chain carries TRBV7-5 and TRBJ2-7; TRBD2, as called in the table, went unchecked against the DNA. TRBV7-5 is annotated as a pseudogene. The CDR3 is 13 amino acids. This CDR3 is CVRSIRGSYEQYF. The CDR3 nucleotides are TGTGTCAGAAGCATCCGGGGGTCCTACGAGCAGTACTTC.

The gene calls are TRBV7-3 and TRBJ1-5, with a tentative D call TRBD1 (6 bases). The germline V gene encodes CDR1 SGHTA and CDR2 FQGTGA. The CDR3 has 13 amino acids. The CDR3 DNA reads as TGTGAGAGACAGGCCTATAGCAATCAGCCCCAGCATTTT. Its translation: CERQAYSNQPQHF.

The J gene is TRBJ2-3, the V gene TRBV16; D gene uncertain. The CDR3 is 14 residues long. V was trimmed by 1 base and J by 5 bases, leaving 10 bases between them. Germline V CDR1 and CDR2: KGHSY, FQNENV. The CDR3 region has the DNA TGTGCCAGCAGCCAATTATCCGGCGGAGATACGCAGTATTTT. Its translation is CASSQLSGGDTQYF.

The rearrangement uses TRBV6-6 and TRBJ2-3, with 8 bases fitting TRBD1. There are 17 residues in the CDR3. The germline gives CDR1 MNHNY, CDR2 SVGAGI (reference sequence). V was pared by 5 bases and J by 1 base, with 11 bases of the junction left unmatched. The DNA for the CDR3 is TGTGCCAGCAGTCTGTTATCAGGGGGCGGTGGCACAGATACGCAGTATTTT. This codes for CASSLLSGGGGTDTQYF.

This chain links TRBV10-3 with TRBJ2-2, with 11 bases fitting TRBD1. Germline loops: CDR1 ENHRY, CDR2 SYGVKD. The length of the CDR3 is 16 residues. Germline trimming cut 5 bases from V and 1 base from J; bases unmatched to any gene: 3. The DNA for the CDR3 is TGTGCCATCAGTAGGGGGACAGGGGGGAACACCGGGGAGCTGTTTTTT. Protein product: CAISRGTGGNTGELFF.

The CDR3 region is CASSPGTGGSNQPQHF. The CDR3 DNA is TGTGCCAGCAGCCCCGGGACAGGGGGCAGCAATCAGCCCCAGCATTTT. The V and J genes are TRBV27 and TRBJ1-5; 12 nucleotides agree with TRBD1. Germline loops: CDR1 MNHEY, CDR2 SMNVEV (reference sequence). J lost 1 base, V lost 6 bases, and 4 bases had no gene match. The CDR3 has 16 residues.

This rearrangement joins TRBV5-4 to TRBJ1-1; 9 nucleotides line up with TRBD1. The length of the CDR3 is 13 residues. Germline CDR1 reads SGHNT; CDR2 reads YYREEE (reference sequence). V shed 3 bases, J shed 10 bases, and the junction held 7 bases outside the gene matches. The CDR3 region is CASSSAQDRGAFF. The CDR3 DNA follows: TGTGCCAGCAGCTCGGCCCAGGACAGGGGAGCTTTCTTT. Combining the CDR3 with reference TRBV5-4 and TRBJ1-1 gives the whole variable domain ETGVTQSPTHLIKTRGQQVTLRCSSQSGHNTVSWYQQALGQGPQFIFQYYREEENGRGNFPPRFSGLQFPNYSSELNVNALELDDSALYLCASSSAQDRGAFFGQGTRLTVV.

The V and J genes are TRBV4-2 and TRBJ2-2, with a possible D match to TRBD2 (6 bases). Trimming took off 0 bases at V and 7 bases at J, with 15 bases between the two ends. Germline V gene lookup returns CDR1 LGHNA and CDR2 YNFKEQ. CDR3 length equals 16 residues. CDR3: CASSQDPSGSNGELFF. CDR3 coding DNA: TGTGCCAGCAGCCAAGATCCAAGCGGGTCGAACGGGGAGCTGTTTTTT.

The chain joins TRBV6-5 to TRBJ2-1; TRBD2 might be the D (6 bases). Trimming pared 5 bases from V and 1 base from J, leaving 9 bases between. The CDR3 is made up of 14 amino acids. Germline lookup yields CDR1 MNHEY and CDR2 SVGAGI. The CDR3 DNA reads TGTGCCAGCAGTCGGGGGAGATCCTACAATGAGCAGTTCTTC. This translates into CASSRGRSYNEQFF.

The V call is TRBV19, the J call TRBJ1-6, with a possible D match to TRBD1 (5 bases). V was trimmed by 4 bases and J by 9 bases, leaving 10 bases between them. CDR3 length: 13 residues. Germline V lookup: CDR1 LNHDA, CDR2 SQIVND (reference sequence). The CDR3 bases are TGTGCCAGTAGTACCTCGGGGGTTTCACCCCTCCACTTT. Translated: CASSTSGVSPLHF.

J is TRBJ1-3 and V is TRBV6-5; D remains ambiguous. Germline V CDR1 and CDR2: MNHEY, SVGAGI. The CDR3 is 12 amino acids. The V gene lost 7 bases and the J gene lost 1 base, with 5 bases spanning the gap. This chain's CDR3 is CASTRSGNTIYF. The CDR3 DNA reads as TGTGCCAGCACCCGTTCTGGAAACACCATATATTTT.

CDR3 protein: CASSSRVSGNTIYF. Written as DNA, the CDR3 is TGTGCCAGCAGCTCCCGGGTCTCTGGAAACACCATATATTTT. The V gene is TRBV5-6, the J gene TRBJ1-3; D gene uncertain. CDR3 length equals 14 residues. Trimming took off 3 bases at V and 0 bases at J, with 7 bases between the two ends. Germline V gives CDR1 SGHDT, CDR2 YYEEEE.

This clone was recorded only once. This chain uses TRBV6-1 with TRBJ2-2; unclear D gene. The CDR3 spans 14 residues. V was shortened by 1 base and J by 6 bases, with 9 bases between the two germline ends. Germline V lookup: CDR1 MNHNS, CDR2 SASEGT. The CDR3 DNA reads as TGTGCCAGCAGTGAAGTCCCCCGGGCCGGGGAGCTGTTTTTT. It translates to CASSEVPRAGELFF.

The rearrangement links TRBV18 to TRBJ1-5; the match to TRBD1 covers 11 bases. The CDR3 consists of 17 residues. V lost 3 bases and J lost 2; bases outside the gene matches: 6. Germline V gene sequence: CDR1 KGHSH, CDR2 LQKENI. CDR3 DNA sequence: TGTGCCAGCTCACCCGGACAGGGGGCAACGGGCAATCAGCCCCAGCATTTT. This codes for CASSPGQGATGNQPQHF.

The gene calls are TRBV27 and TRBJ2-1; 12 positions match TRBD1. Trimming cost V 5 bases and J 7 bases; bases outside gene matches: 12. Germline V lookup: CDR1 MNHEY, CDR2 SMNVEV (reference sequence). The CDR3 runs 17 residues. The CDR3 bases are TGTGCCAGCAGTCCCCTCGCCGGGACAGGGGGCGTTAATGAGCAGTTCTTC. The encoded protein is CASSPLAGTGGVNEQFF.

The chain joins TRBV27 to TRBJ1-1; 7 nucleotides agree with TRBD1. Germline trimming cut 3 bases from V and 7 bases from J; bases unmatched to any gene: 5. Germline-derived CDR1 and CDR2 are MNHEY and SMNVEV (reference sequence). CDR3 length equals 13 residues. The CDR3 region is CASSFARGVEAFF. CDR3 bases: TGTGCCAGCAGTTTTGCCAGGGGGGTTGAAGCTTTCTTT.

This sequence joins TRBV5-4 and TRBJ1-2, with D possibly being TRBD1 (6 bases). Trimming shortened V by 3 bases and J by 8 bases, and 23 bases separated the two germline ends. The CDR3 spans 16 residues. CDR1 and CDR2 from the germline V gene are SGHNT and YYREEE (reference sequence). CDR3 bases: TGTGCCAGCAGCTCGGAATACAGGGCTGGTTTGGGCGGCTACACCTTC. It encodes CASSSEYRAGLGGYTF.